The 8 T cell receptor beta chains given below trace back to one sample, sequenced in a study of blood T cells in healthy people across ages. Together with a sample-barcoded 5' primer, a J-beta primer mix was included in a second PCR lasting about 6 to 11 cycles. One entry per CDR3 protein, called by TCRdb with MiXCR from the 5' RACE reads. The sample lists around 1.7 million distinct CDR3 sequences; approximately 28% were seen once. The sample consisted of blood. The receptors shown here come from a woman in her twenties or thirties in good health.

The sample holds many counts of this clonotype. V gene TRBV12-3 or TRBV12-4 combines with J gene TRBJ2-7, with D uncertain. The CDR3 is 13 residues long. Trimming removed 5 bases at V and 3 bases at J, with 11 bases between. The CDR3 spells CASSRDANYEQYF. CDR3 bases: TGTGCCAGCAGTCGCGACGCAAACTACGAGCAGTACTTC.

There are a few counts of this clonotype. The rearrangement joins TRBV20-1 to TRBJ2-7, with D maybe TRBD2 (6 bases). Deletions cut 1 base from V and 3 bases from J, with 13 bases between. From germline, CDR1 is DFQATT and CDR2 SNEGSKA (reference sequence). CDR3 size: 14 residues. The CDR3 sequence is CSARARGRSYEQYF. Written as DNA, the CDR3 is TGCAGTGCTAGAGCCCGGGGGAGAAGCTACGAGCAGTACTTC.

This clonotype appeared a few times. The chain recombines TRBV29-1 with TRBJ2-1; 8 bases align to TRBD1. The germline gives CDR1 SQVTM, CDR2 ANQGSEA. This CDR3 spans 14 amino acids. With 4 bases clipped from V and 4 bases from J, the junction kept 6 bases outside the gene matches. The CDR3 nucleotides read TGCAGCGTTGCACAGGGGGAGGTATACAATGAGCAGTTCTTC. Encoded protein: CSVAQGEVYNEQFF.

The sample holds many counts of this clonotype. The rearrangement uses TRBV20-1 and TRBJ2-5; tentative D call: TRBD1 (6 bases). Trimming took off 6 bases at V and 2 bases at J, with 16 bases between the two ends. Germline assignment: CDR1 DFQATT and CDR2 SNEGSKA (reference sequence). There are 14 residues in the CDR3. Here the CDR3 DNA reads TGCAGTGCCTCTAGGACAGTTATTCAAGAGACCCAGTACTTC. This gives the protein CSASRTVIQETQYF.

This rearrangement joins TRBV20-1 to TRBJ2-7; the D gene is possibly TRBD1 (5 bases). Germline V gives CDR1 DFQATT, CDR2 SNEGSKA (reference sequence). Trimming left V 5 bases short and J 0 bases short, with 17 bases between. This CDR3 is built from 15 residues. CDR3 DNA: TGCAGTGCTCGAGCAGGGAACCAGAGCTCCTACGAGCAGTACTTC. Amino acids: CSARAGNQSSYEQYF.

The chain couples TRBV5-6 to TRBJ2-3; 9 nucleotides match TRBD2. The V gene's germline CDR1 is SGHDT and CDR2 YYEEEE. With V trimmed by 2 bases and J by 4 bases, 2 bases remained unmatched. The CDR3 is 14 residues long. The CDR3 DNA sequence: TGTGCCAGCAGCTTTGCGGGGGGGTCAGATACGCAGTATTTT. Protein sequence: CASSFAGGSDTQYF.

This clonotype has only a few counts. The chain links TRBV4-3 to TRBJ2-7; 7 positions match TRBD1. The CDR3 consists of 18 residues. Germline assignment: CDR1 LGHNA and CDR2 YSLEER. With V trimmed by 0 bases and J by 2 bases, 13 bases remained unmatched. The CDR3 is CASSQDQGQALPTYEQYF. DNA of the CDR3: TGCGCCAGCAGCCAAGACCAAGGACAGGCTTTACCGACCTACGAGCAGTACTTC.

This clonotype was recorded once. This chain links TRBV6-1 with TRBJ1-1; weak D call: TRBD1 (5 bases). The V end was cut by 3 bases, the J end by 5 bases, with 10 bases between. CDR3 size: 13 residues. Per the germline V gene, CDR1 is MNHNS and CDR2 is SASEGT. In nucleotides, the CDR3 is TGTGCCAGCAGTGAGGCAGGGAGGACTGAAGCTTTCTTT. Translating gives CASSEAGRTEAFF.